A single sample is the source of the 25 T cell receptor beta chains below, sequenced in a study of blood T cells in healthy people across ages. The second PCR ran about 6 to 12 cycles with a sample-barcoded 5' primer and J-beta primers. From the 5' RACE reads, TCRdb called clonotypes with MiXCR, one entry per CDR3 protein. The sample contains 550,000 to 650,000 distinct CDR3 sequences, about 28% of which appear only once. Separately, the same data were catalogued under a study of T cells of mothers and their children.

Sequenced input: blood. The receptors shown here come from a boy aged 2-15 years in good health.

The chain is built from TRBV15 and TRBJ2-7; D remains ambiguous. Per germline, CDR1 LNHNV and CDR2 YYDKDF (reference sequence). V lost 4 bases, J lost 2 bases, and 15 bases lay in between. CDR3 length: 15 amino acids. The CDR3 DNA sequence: TGTGCCACCAGCACCTCGCGGTTAGGGACCTACGAGCAGTACTTC. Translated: CATSTSRLGTYEQYF.

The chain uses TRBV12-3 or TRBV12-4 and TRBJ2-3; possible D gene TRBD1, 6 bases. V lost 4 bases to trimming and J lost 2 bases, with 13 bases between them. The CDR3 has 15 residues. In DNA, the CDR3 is TGTGCCAGCAGTTCAAGACAGGTCCTCACAGATACGCAGTATTTT. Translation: CASSSRQVLTDTQYF.

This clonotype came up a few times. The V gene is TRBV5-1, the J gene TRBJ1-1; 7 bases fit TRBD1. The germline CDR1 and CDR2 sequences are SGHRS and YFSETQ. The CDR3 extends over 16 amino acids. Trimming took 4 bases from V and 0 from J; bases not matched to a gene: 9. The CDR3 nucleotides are TGCGCCAGCAGCCTGTTGACAGGGCGAATGAACACTGAAGCTTTCTTT. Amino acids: CASSLLTGRMNTEAFF.

CDR3 coding DNA: TGTGCCACCAGCAGAGGGGGACAGGGGACTGAAAAACTGTTTTTT. Protein product: CATSRGGQGTEKLFF. The chain employs TRBV15 and TRBJ1-4, with 10 bases lining up with TRBD1. This CDR3 comprises 15 residues. Germline V lookup: CDR1 LNHNV, CDR2 YYDKDF (reference sequence). With V trimmed by 1 base and J by 7 bases, 3 bases remained unmatched.

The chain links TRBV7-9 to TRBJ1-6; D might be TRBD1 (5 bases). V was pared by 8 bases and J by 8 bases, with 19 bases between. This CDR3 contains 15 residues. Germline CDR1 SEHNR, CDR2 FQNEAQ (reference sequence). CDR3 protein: CASAAGRAEDSPLHF. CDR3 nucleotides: TGTGCCAGCGCGGCGGGCAGGGCTGAGGATTCACCCCTCCACTTT.

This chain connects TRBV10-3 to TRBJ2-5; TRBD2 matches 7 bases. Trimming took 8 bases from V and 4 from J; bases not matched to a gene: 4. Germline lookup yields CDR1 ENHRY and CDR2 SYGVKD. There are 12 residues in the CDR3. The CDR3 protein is CAIGLAGETQYF. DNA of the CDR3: TGTGCCATCGGCTTAGCGGGAGAGACCCAGTACTTC.

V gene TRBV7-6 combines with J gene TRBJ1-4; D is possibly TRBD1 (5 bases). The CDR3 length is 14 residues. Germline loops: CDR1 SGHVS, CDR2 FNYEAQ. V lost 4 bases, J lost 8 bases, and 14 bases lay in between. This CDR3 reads CASSSHGGREKLFF. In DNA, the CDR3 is TGTGCCAGCAGCTCCCACGGGGGAAGGGAAAAACTGTTTTTT.

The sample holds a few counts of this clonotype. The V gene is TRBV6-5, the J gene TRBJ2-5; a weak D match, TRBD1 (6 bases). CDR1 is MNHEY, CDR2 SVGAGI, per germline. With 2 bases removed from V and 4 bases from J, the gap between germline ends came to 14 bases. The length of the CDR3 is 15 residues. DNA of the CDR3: TGTGCCAGCAGTTACCGAGCAGGGGACCCAGAGACCCAGTACTTC. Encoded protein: CASSYRAGDPETQYF.

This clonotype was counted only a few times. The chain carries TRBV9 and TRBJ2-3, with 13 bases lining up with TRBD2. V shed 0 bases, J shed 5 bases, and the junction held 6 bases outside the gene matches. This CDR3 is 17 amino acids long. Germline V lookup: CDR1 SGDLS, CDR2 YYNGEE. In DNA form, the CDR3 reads TGTGCCAGCAGCGTAGAGGGACTAGCGGGGTCGGAAGATACGCAGTATTTT. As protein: CASSVEGLAGSEDTQYF.

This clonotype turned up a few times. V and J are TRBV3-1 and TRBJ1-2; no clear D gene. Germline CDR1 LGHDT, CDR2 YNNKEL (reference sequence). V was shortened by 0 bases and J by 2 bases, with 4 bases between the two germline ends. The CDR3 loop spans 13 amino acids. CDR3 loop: CASSQEENYGYTF. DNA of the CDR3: TGTGCCAGCAGCCAAGAGGAGAACTATGGCTACACCTTC.

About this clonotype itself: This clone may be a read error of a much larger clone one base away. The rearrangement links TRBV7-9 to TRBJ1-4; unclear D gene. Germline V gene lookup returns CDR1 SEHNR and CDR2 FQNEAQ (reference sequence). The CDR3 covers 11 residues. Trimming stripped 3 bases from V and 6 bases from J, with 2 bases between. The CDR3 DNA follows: TGTGCCAGCAGCTTTCATGAAAAACTGTTTTTT. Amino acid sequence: CASSFHEKLFF.

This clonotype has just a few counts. CDR3 in DNA: TGTGCCAGCAGGGCCCGAATGAACACTGAAGCTTTCTTT. It yields the protein CASRARMNTEAFF. This chain connects TRBV6-5 to TRBJ1-1; D gene ambiguous. Germline V gene lookup returns CDR1 MNHEY and CDR2 SVGAGI. The CDR3 has 13 amino acids. Trimming left V 6 bases short and J 0 bases short, with 8 bases between.

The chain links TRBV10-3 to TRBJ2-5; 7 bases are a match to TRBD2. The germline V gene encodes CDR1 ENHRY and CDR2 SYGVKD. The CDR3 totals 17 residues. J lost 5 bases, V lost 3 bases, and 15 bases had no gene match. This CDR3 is CAISDGRTFRLRETQYF. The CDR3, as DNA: TGTGCCATCAGTGACGGGAGGACATTCCGGCTACGGGAGACCCAGTACTTC.

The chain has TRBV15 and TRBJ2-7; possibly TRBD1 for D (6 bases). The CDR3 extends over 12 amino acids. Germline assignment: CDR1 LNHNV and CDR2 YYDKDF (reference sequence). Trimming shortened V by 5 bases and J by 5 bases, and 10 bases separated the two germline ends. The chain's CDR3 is CATSAQGHEQYF. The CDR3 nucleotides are TGTGCCACCAGCGCACAGGGCCACGAGCAGTACTTC. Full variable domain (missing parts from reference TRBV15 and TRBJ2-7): DAMVIQNPRYQVTQFGKPVTLSCSQTLNHNVMYWYQQKSSQAPKLLFHYYDKDFNNEADTPDNFQSRRPNTSFCFLDIRSPGLGDTAMYLCATSAQGHEQYFGPGTRLTVT.

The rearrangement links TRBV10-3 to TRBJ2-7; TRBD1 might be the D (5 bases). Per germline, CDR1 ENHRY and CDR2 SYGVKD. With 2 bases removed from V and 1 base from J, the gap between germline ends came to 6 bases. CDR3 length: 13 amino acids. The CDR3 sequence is CAISEGQSYEQYF. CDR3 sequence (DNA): TGTGCCATCAGTGAGGGACAATCCTACGAGCAGTACTTC.

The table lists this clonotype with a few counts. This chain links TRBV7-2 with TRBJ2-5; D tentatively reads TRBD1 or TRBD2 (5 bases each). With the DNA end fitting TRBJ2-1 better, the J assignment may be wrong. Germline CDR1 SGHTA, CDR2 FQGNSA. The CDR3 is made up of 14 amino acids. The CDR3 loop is CASSFTRGTVEQFF. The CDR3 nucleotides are TGTGCCAGCAGCTTCACCCGAGGGACGGTGGAGCAGTTCTTC.

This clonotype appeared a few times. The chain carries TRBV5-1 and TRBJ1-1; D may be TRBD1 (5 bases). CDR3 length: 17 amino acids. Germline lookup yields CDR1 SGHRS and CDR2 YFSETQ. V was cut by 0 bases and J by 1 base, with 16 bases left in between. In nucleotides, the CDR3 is TGCGCCAGCAGCTTGGCCCGGCAGGGTTTCGAGAACACTGAAGCTTTCTTT. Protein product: CASSLARQGFENTEAFF.

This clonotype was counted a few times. The CDR3 spells CASSESTGNYQETQYF. CDR3 DNA sequence: TGTGCCAGCAGCGAAAGCACCGGGAACTACCAAGAGACCCAGTACTTC. The chain uses TRBV9 and TRBJ2-5; TRBD2 is a possible D gene (5 bases). The CDR3 is 16 amino acids. The germline V gene encodes CDR1 SGDLS and CDR2 YYNGEE. With 3 bases removed from V and 0 bases from J, the gap between germline ends came to 15 bases.

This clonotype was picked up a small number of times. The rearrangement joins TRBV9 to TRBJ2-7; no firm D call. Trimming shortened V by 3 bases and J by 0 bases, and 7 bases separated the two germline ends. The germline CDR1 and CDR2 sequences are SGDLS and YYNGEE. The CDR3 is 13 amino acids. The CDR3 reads CASSGGSSYEQYF. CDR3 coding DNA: TGTGCCAGCAGCGGTGGAAGCTCCTACGAGCAGTACTTC.

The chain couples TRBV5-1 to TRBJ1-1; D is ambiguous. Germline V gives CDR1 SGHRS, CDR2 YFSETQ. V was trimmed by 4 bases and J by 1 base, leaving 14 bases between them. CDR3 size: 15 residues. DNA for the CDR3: TGCGCCAGCAGCCCTCGGGAGGCGGGGAACACTGAAGCTTTCTTT. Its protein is CASSPREAGNTEAFF.

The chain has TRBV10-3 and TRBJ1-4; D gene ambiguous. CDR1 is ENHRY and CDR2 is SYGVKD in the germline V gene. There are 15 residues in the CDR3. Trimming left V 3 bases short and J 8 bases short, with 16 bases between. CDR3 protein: CAISEDLGKEEKLFF. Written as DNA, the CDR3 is TGTGCCATCAGTGAAGATTTGGGAAAGGAAGAAAAACTGTTTTTT.

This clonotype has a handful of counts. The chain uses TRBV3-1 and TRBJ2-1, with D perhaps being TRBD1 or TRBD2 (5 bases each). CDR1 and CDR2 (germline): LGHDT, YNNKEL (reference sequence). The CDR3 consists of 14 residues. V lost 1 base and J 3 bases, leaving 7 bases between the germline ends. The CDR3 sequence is CASSQGGIYNEQFF. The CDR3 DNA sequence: TGTGCCAGCAGCCAAGGGGGGATCTACAATGAGCAGTTCTTC.

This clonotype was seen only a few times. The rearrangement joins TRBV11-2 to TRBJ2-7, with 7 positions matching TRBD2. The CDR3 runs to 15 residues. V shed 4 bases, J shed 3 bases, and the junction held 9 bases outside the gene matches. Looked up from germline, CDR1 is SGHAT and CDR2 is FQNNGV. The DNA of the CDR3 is TGTGCCAGCAGCTCGAGCTCGGGGGAGGGCTACGAGCAGTACTTC. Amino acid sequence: CASSSSSGEGYEQYF. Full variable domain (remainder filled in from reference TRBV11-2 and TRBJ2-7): EAGVAQSPRYKIIEKRQSVAFWCNPISGHATLYWYQQILGQGPKLLIQFQNNGVVDDSQLPKDRFSAERLKGVDSTLKIQPAKLEDSAVYLCASSSSSGEGYEQYFGPGTRLTVT.

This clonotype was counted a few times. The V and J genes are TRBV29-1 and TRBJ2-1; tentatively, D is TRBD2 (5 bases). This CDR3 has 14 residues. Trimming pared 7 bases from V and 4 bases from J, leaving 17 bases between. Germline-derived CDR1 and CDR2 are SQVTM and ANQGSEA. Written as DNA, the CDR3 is TGCAGCGACCGACTAATGACTGGATACAATGAGCAGTTCTTC. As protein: CSDRLMTGYNEQFF.

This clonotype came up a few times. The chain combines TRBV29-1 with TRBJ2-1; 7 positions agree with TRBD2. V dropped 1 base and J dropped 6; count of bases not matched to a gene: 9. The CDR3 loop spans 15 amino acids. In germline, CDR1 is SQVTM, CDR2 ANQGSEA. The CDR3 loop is CSVEVWGGRGNEQFF. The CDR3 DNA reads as TGCAGCGTTGAAGTCTGGGGCGGGAGAGGCAATGAGCAGTTCTTC.